One TCR beta chain is described in this entry. The data derive from a study of blood T cell repertoires in COVID-19. Some clones are missing from TCRdb's copy, which holds only in-frame ones; the method was immunoSEQ multiplex PCR. The sample includes 450,000 or so clones, 89% seen only once; the top ten take roughly 0.9%. Germline assignment: CDR1 SGHVS and CDR2 FQNEAQ. The CDR3 sequence is 14 residues long. Unmatched junction bases numbered 7, after V lost 5 bases and J lost 5 bases. One Seattle source followed patients from active infection through their disease course. The V and J genes are TRBV7-8 and TRBJ1-1; 8 bases line up with TRBD1. Sequenced sample: peripheral blood. This clonotype originated in a man younger than 35 with COVID-19, enrolled during active disease. For the CDR3, the DNA is TGTGCCAGCAGCCCGGACAGGGTGAGGACTGAAGCTTTCTTT. Amino acid sequence: CASSPDRVRTEAFF. Full variable domain (outside the CDR3, taken from reference TRBV7-8 and TRBJ1-1): GAGVSQSPRYKVAKRGQDVALRCDPISGHVSLFWYQQALGQGPEFLTYFQNEAQLDKSGLPSDRFFAERPEGSVSTLKIQRTQQEDSAVYLCASSPDRVRTEAFFGQGTRLTVV.